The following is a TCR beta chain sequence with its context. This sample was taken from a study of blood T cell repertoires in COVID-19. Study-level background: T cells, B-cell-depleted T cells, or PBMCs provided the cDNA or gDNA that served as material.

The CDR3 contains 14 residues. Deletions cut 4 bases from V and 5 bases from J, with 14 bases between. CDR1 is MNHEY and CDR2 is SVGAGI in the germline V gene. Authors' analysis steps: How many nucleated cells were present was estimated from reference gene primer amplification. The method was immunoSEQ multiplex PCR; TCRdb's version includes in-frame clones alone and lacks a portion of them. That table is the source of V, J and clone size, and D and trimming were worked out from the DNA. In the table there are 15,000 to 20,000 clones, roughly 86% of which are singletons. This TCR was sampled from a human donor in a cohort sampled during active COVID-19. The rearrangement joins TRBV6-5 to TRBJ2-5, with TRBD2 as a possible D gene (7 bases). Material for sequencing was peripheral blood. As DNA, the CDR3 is TGTGCCAGCAGTTTCAGGGGAGGGGTGGAGACCCAGTACTTC. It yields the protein CASSFRGGVETQYF.